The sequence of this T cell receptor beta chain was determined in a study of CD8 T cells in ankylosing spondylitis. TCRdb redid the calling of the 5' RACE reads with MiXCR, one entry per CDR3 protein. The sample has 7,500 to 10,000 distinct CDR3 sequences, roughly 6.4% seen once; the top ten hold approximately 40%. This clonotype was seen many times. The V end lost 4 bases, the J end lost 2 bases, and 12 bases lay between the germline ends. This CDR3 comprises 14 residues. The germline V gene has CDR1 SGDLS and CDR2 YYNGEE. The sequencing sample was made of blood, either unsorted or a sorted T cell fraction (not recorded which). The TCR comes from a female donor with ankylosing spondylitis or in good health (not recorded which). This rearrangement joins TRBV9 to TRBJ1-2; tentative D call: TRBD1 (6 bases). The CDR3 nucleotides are TGTGCCAGCAGCAATATCGACAGGAACTATGGCTACACCTTC. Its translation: CASSNIDRNYGYTF.